This T cell receptor (beta chain) was sequenced during a study of blood T cell repertoires in COVID-19 (dated by TCRdb to the early 2020s). Looking at the study overall: Collaborator samples came from the United States, Italy and Spain and covered acute and convalescent phases of COVID-19. The material from the prospective study consisted of cDNA or gDNA derived from T cells, B-cell-depleted T cells, or PBMCs. Deeply sampled blood TCRbeta repertoires from subjects exposed to, actively infected with, or recovered from COVID-19 were included in the dataset. The repertoires were released in a freely available public database meant as a resource for research on the immune response to SARS-CoV-2. Samples came from the ongoing ImmuneRACE study (first 160 participants) plus 1,254 subjects from 6 global collaborators. A de-identified subject ID, COVID-19 status, age in years and sex were almost always included in the sample metadata. Where available, HLA class I and class II types were taken from metadata supplied by the sample provider and were not determined by assay-based typing. Broader findings and caveats from the paper: The quantity of clinical and demographic metadata differed by source and by participant and was supplied without curation.

As to this clone: Its antigen is unknown. No per-base quality is available; no much larger clone lies one base away.

Samples from volunteer blood donors who had recovered from COVID-19 were contributed by a second Seattle source. Each collaborating institution followed its own protocols to collect whole blood in K2EDTA tubes. For TCRbeta analysis, collaborators shipped samples as frozen whole blood, isolated PBMCs, or DNA extracted from either of those sample types. TCRbeta CDR3 regions were amplified from genomic DNA by means of the immunoSEQ Assay, a bias-controlled multiplex PCR. The published analysis was carried out like this. The number of nucleated cells in each sample was estimated by amplification of reference gene primers within the assay. To quantify the absolute abundance of each unique TCRbeta CDR3 rearrangement, sequence reads were collapsed and filtered. Productive Simpson clonality was computed per sample as the square root of Simpson's diversity index over productive rearrangements. Not all clones reach the TCRdb copy of this immuneACCESS table, which keeps in-frame sequences only. Checked studies attribute under half of the gap to unresolved V genes and leave the rest unexplained. For V, J and clone size, that table is used; D and trimming come from the DNA. The sample table lists some 280,000 clones, 89% of them with a count of one. The ten largest clones take up 0.94% of the sample.

The TCR was taken from a woman between 40 and 50 years old who had recovered from COVID-19. The sequencing sample was made of peripheral blood.

The CDR3 region: CASGSDRAGRADTQYF. Here is the DNA: TGTGCTAGTGGTTCAGATCGCGCGGGGCGGGCAGATACGCAGTATTTT. Recombination joined TRBV12-5 with TRBJ2-3; TRBD2 could be the D gene, as 6 bases match. The junction shows trimming of 4 bases on V and 4 bases on J, plus 18 bases between the germline ends. The germline V gene gives CDR1 as LGHNT and CDR2 as FRNRAP. The CDR3 goes from the cysteine to the phenylalanine over 16 residues. Just CDR3 DNA is preserved here, 48 bases in frame from base 1.